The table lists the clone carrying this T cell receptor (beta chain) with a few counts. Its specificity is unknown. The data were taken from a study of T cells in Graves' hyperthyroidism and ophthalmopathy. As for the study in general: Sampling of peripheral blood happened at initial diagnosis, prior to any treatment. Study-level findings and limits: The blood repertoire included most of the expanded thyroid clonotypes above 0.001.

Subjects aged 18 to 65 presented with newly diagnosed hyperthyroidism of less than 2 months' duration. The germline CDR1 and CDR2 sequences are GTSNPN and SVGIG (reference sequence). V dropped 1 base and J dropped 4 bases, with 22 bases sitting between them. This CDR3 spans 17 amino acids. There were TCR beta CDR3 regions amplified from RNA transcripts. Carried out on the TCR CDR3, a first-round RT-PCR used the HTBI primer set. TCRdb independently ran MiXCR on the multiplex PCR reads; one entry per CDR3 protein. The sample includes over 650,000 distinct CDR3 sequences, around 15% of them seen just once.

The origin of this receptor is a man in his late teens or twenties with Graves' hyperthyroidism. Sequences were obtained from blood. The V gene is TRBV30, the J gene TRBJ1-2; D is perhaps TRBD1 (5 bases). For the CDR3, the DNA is TGTGCCTGGAGTGGCTTCGACAGAGCTGATTTATTCTATGGCTACACCTTC. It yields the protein CAWSGFDRADLFYGYTF.